Following are 28 T cell receptor beta chains from one sample sequenced in a study of blood T cells in healthy people across ages. A second PCR of 7 to 11 cycles used a sample-barcoded 5' primer and a J-beta primer mix. A single record per CDR3 protein comes from TCRdb applying MiXCR to the 5' RACE reads. This table has some 1.5 million distinct CDR3 sequences, over 25% appearing once. The sample taken for sequencing was blood. The receptors here all came from a woman aged 25 to 39 in good health.

This clonotype was found many times. This chain joins TRBV9 and TRBJ2-5; 7 bases are shared with TRBD1. This CDR3 region has 14 residues. After removal of 3 bases from V and 1 base from J, the junction contained 3 bases not matched to a gene. Germline loops: CDR1 SGDLS, CDR2 YYNGEE. The chain's CDR3 is CASSEQGTQETQYF. CDR3 sequence (DNA): TGTGCCAGCAGCGAACAGGGGACCCAAGAGACCCAGTACTTC.

At least ten counts were recorded for this clonotype. This chain links TRBV5-1 with TRBJ2-5; the match to TRBD2 covers 10 bases. CDR3 length: 15 residues. In germline, CDR1 is SGHRS, CDR2 YFSETQ. The V and J ends lost 5 bases and 0 bases, in that order; junction bases with no gene match: 4. CDR3 coding DNA: TGCGCCAGCAGACTAGCGGGGAGTCACCAAGAGACCCAGTACTTC. Its protein product is CASRLAGSHQETQYF.

This clonotype appeared many times. V usage is TRBV6-4 and J usage is TRBJ1-2; 8 bases map to TRBD1. V shed 0 bases, J shed 4 bases, and the junction held 10 bases outside the gene matches. In germline, CDR1 is MRHNA, CDR2 SNTAGT. This CDR3 region has 17 residues. The CDR3 loop is CASSDSGQGAYGYGYTF. In DNA, the CDR3 is TGTGCCAGCAGTGACTCAGGGCAGGGGGCCTATGGCTATGGCTACACCTTC.

This clonotype was counted ten times or more. This chain links TRBV15 with TRBJ2-1; tentative D call: TRBD2 (7 bases). The germline CDR1 and CDR2 sequences are LNHNV and YYDKDF (reference sequence). The CDR3 totals 15 residues. V was trimmed by 0 bases and J by 4 bases, leaving 10 bases between them. CDR3 region: CATSRDGGPYNEQFF. Written as DNA, the CDR3 is TGTGCCACCAGCAGAGACGGGGGGCCTTACAATGAGCAGTTCTTC.

This clonotype was seen only a few times. The chain links TRBV20-1 to TRBJ1-1, with a possible D match to TRBD1 (5 bases). CDR3 length: 13 residues. CDR1 and CDR2 (germline): DFQATT, SNEGSKA (reference sequence). The CDR3 sequence: CISPGPLNTEAFF. The CDR3, as DNA: TGCATCTCCCCGGGACCGCTGAACACTGAAGCTTTCTTT.

This clonotype was seen repeatedly, ten times or more. The V gene is TRBV5-1, the J gene TRBJ2-1, with 9 bases aligning to TRBD1. Germline V lookup: CDR1 SGHRS, CDR2 YFSETQ. V trimming: 0 bases; J trimming: 4 bases; junction bases outside the gene matches: 5. The CDR3 length is 16 residues. DNA for the CDR3: TGCGCCAGCAGCTTGGTATCGGGACAGGGTTACAATGAGCAGTTCTTC. Protein sequence: CASSLVSGQGYNEQFF.

The chain carries TRBV6-6 and TRBJ1-1; D may be TRBD1 (6 bases). The CDR3 consists of 11 residues. The V and J ends lost 5 bases and 11 bases respectively, with 12 bases between them. Germline V CDR1 and CDR2: MNHNY, SVGAGI (reference sequence). The CDR3 DNA is TGTGCCAGCAGTGAGGACAGTAAGGCTTTCTTT. As protein: CASSEDSKAFF.

As regards this clonotype: A junction end diverges from the germline sequence, so it may reflect a read error. The chain links TRBV4-2 to TRBJ2-1, with TRBD2 matching over 10 bases. Germline CDR1 and CDR2: LGHNA and YNFKEQ. The CDR3 is 18 amino acids. For the CDR3, the DNA is TGTGCCGGCAGCCAAGTTTCGGCTAGCGGGGGTTCGGTCAATGAGCAGTTCTTC. Translated: CAGSQVSASGGSVNEQFF.

In its sample, this clonotype was seen a few times. This chain uses TRBV27 with TRBJ1-6, with 8 bases that match TRBD1. Unmatched junction bases numbered 15, after V lost 4 bases and J lost 7 bases. Per germline, CDR1 MNHEY and CDR2 SMNVEV (reference sequence). The CDR3 consists of 18 residues. The CDR3 sequence is CASSSAVLTGVVNSPLHF. In DNA, the CDR3 is TGTGCCAGCAGTTCGGCTGTTCTGACAGGGGTGGTAAATTCACCCCTCCACTTT.

Comments on this clonotype: The junction and the germline gene differ at one end; a read error may be behind it. The CDR3 reads CAGSFGGTDTQYF. The DNA for the CDR3 is TGTGCCGGCAGTTTCGGGGGCACAGATACGCAGTATTTT. The chain links TRBV28 to TRBJ2-3; tentative D call: TRBD2 (5 bases). The germline V gene encodes CDR1 MDHEN and CDR2 SYDVKM. The CDR3 totals 13 residues.

This clonotype was seen ten or more times. The chain is built from TRBV6-6 and TRBJ2-7; the match to TRBD1 covers 9 bases. CDR1 MNHNY and CDR2 SVGAGI come from the germline V gene (reference sequence). V lost 4 bases and J lost 6; bases outside the gene matches: 10. CDR3 size: 15 residues. CDR3 loop: CASSSTRDRAFEQYF. CDR3 in DNA: TGTGCCAGCAGTTCCACCCGGGACAGGGCATTCGAGCAGTACTTC.

This clonotype has at least ten counts. The chain carries TRBV20-1 and TRBJ2-7; a weak D match, TRBD1 (6 bases). The CDR3 runs to 16 residues. In germline, CDR1 is DFQATT, CDR2 SNEGSKA (reference sequence). Trimming removed 1 base at V and 5 bases at J, with 21 bases between. The CDR3: CSARVGRTRGQDEQYF. CDR3 sequence (DNA): TGCAGTGCTAGAGTGGGACGTACGAGGGGACAAGACGAGCAGTACTTC.

The chain couples TRBV7-2 to TRBJ1-2, with 9 bases fitting TRBD1. CDR1 and CDR2 from the germline V gene are SGHTA and FQGNSA. The CDR3 consists of 14 residues. V lost 4 bases, J lost 6 bases, and 6 bases stayed unmatched. CDR3 amino acids: CASSSGQGRNGYTF. In DNA, the CDR3 is TGTGCCAGCAGCTCTGGACAGGGGAGGAATGGCTACACCTTC.

This clonotype has more than one count but fewer than ten. The CDR3 is CASSLGRRDRAPRGEKLFF. The CDR3 bases are TGCGCCAGCAGCCTAGGTCGACGGGACAGGGCACCCAGAGGTGAAAAACTGTTTTTT. The chain recombines TRBV4-1 with TRBJ1-4, with 9 bases identical to TRBD1. With V trimmed by 4 bases and J by 7 bases, 19 bases remained unmatched. In germline, CDR1 is MGHRA, CDR2 YSYEKL. The CDR3 runs 19 residues.

This clonotype has just a few counts. The rearrangement joins TRBV7-3 to TRBJ2-3, with a weak D call TRBD1 (7 bases). V shed 5 bases and J shed 5 bases, with 14 bases lying between them. Germline CDR1 and CDR2: SGHTA and FQGTGA. The CDR3 is 14 amino acids. Here the CDR3 DNA reads TGTGCCAGCAGCCACGGACAGGAGGGAGATACGCAGTATTTT. Amino acid sequence: CASSHGQEGDTQYF.

V usage is TRBV5-6 and J usage is TRBJ2-3, with D possibly being TRBD2 (5 bases). V lost 2 bases, J lost 2 bases, and 15 bases lay in between. Germline CDR1 is SGHDT and CDR2 is YYEEEE. The CDR3 totals 16 residues. The CDR3 loop reads CASSLRLAAPTDTQYF. The CDR3 coding sequence is TGTGCCAGCAGCTTACGTCTAGCAGCACCCACAGATACGCAGTATTTT.

A word on this clonotype: A clone one base away is much larger, so this may be a read error. This sequence joins TRBV12-3 or TRBV12-4 and TRBJ2-1, with 10 nucleotides matching TRBD2. The length of the CDR3 is 14 residues. The CDR3 nucleotides read TGTGCCAACAGTTTAGGGGCTAGCGGGAGTGAGCAGTTCTTC. Amino acid sequence: CANSLGASGSEQFF.

As for this clonotype: Given a much more abundant clone one base away, this may be a read error. The V call is TRBV28, the J call TRBJ2-3, with D maybe TRBD2 (5 bases). The CDR3 contains 15 residues. V lost 5 bases, J lost 8 bases, and 20 bases lay in between. The germline gives CDR1 MDHEN, CDR2 SYDVKM. As DNA, the CDR3 is TGTGCCAGCAGTGTCCCGGGGTCTTTCTCAGGTACGCAGTATTTT. The encoded protein is CASSVPGSFSGTQYF.

This clonotype was seen repeatedly, ten times or more. The genes are TRBV6-1 and TRBJ2-5; 12 nucleotides match TRBD1. The length of the CDR3 is 13 residues. Germline V gives CDR1 MNHNS, CDR2 SASEGT. Trimming removed 10 bases from V and 4 bases from J; junction bases left unmatched: 4. As DNA, the CDR3 is TGTGCCATTGGGACAGGGGGCCCAGAGACCCAGTACTTC. Translating it yields CAIGTGGPETQYF.

This clonotype has only one observation. The chain is built from TRBV18 and TRBJ2-7, with TRBD2 identical over 9 bases. The CDR3 has 15 amino acids. Trimming removed 5 bases from V and 7 bases from J; junction bases left unmatched: 12. The V gene's germline CDR1 is KGHSH and CDR2 LQKENI. The CDR3 sequence is CASSKASGDPWEQYF. CDR3 sequence (DNA): TGTGCCAGCTCAAAGGCTAGCGGGGACCCCTGGGAGCAGTACTTC.

In this sample, this clonotype turned up once. The CDR3 region has the DNA TGTGCCAGCAGCGTAGATCTAGCGGGGGGAAATGAGCAGTTCTTC. Residues: CASSVDLAGGNEQFF. The chain employs TRBV9 and TRBJ2-1, with 11 bases lining up with TRBD2. CDR1 SGDLS and CDR2 YYNGEE come from the germline V gene. This CDR3 spans 15 amino acids. V lost 0 bases and J lost 7; bases outside the gene matches: 3.

V and J are TRBV2 and TRBJ1-4; D unresolved. The CDR3 consists of 13 residues. CDR1 and CDR2 (germline): SNHLY, FYNNEI. V gave up 11 bases and J gave up 6 bases, with 16 bases separating them. Written as DNA, the CDR3 is TGTGCCGGTTCTCGGGGTTTTGATGAAAAACTGTTTTTT. This translates into CAGSRGFDEKLFF.

As to this clonotype: This may be a read error, as it is one base from a much larger clone. The chain has TRBV5-1 and TRBJ2-1; 10 nucleotides align to TRBD2. Germline V CDR1 and CDR2: SGHRS, YFSETQ. This CDR3 contains 17 residues. Germline trimming cut 0 bases from V and 8 bases from J; bases unmatched to any gene: 11. CDR3 coding DNA: TGCGCCAGCAGCTTGGTTGTTCGGCCTAGCGGGAGTTATGAGCAGTTCTTC. Its protein product is CASSLVVRPSGSYEQFF.

The chain joins TRBV5-1 to TRBJ2-3; 10 nucleotides line up with TRBD1. Germline assignment: CDR1 SGHRS and CDR2 YFSETQ. This CDR3 has 16 residues. V trimming: 5 bases; J trimming: 1 base; junction bases outside the gene matches: 7. The CDR3 region has the DNA TGCGCCAGCAGACGTGCCGGGACAGGGGGCACAGATACGCAGTATTTT. It is translated as CASRRAGTGGTDTQYF.

The table lists this clonotype with a few counts. The V and J genes are TRBV13 and TRBJ1-1, with a possible D match to TRBD1 (5 bases). CDR1 is PRHDT and CDR2 is FYEKMQ in the germline V gene (reference sequence). Between the trimmed V and J ends, which lost 3 bases and 2 bases, there was a span of 13 bases. The CDR3 consists of 15 residues. The CDR3 here is CASSFDSALNTEAFF. The CDR3 region has the DNA TGTGCCAGCAGCTTCGACAGCGCCCTTAACACTGAAGCTTTCTTT.

This clonotype was picked up a small number of times. Relative to the germline gene, one junction end is altered; a read error may explain this. The CDR3 here is CSARDPRGSNEQFF. In DNA form, the CDR3 reads TGCAGTGCCAGAGATCCACGCGGGAGCAATGAGCAGTTCTTC. The chain combines TRBV20-1 with TRBJ2-1, with 7 bases fitting TRBD2. CDR3 size: 14 residues. CDR1 is DFQATT and CDR2 is SNEGSKA in the germline V gene (reference sequence).

Ten or more counts support this clonotype. The gene calls are TRBV29-1 and TRBJ2-1, with D unresolved. Germline loops: CDR1 SQVTM, CDR2 ANQGSEA. The CDR3 is 13 residues long. Trimming took off 5 bases at V and 7 bases at J, with 15 bases between the two ends. CDR3 in amino acids: CSVRTGGVNEQFF. CDR3 coding DNA: TGCAGCGTTCGAACCGGCGGAGTAAATGAGCAGTTCTTC.

This clonotype was observed a few times. The rearrangement uses TRBV4-3 and TRBJ2-7; TRBD2 might be the D (5 bases). V shed 5 bases and J shed 2 bases, with 25 bases lying between them. This CDR3 is built from 18 residues. Germline V lookup: CDR1 LGHNA, CDR2 YSLEER. In nucleotides, the CDR3 is TGCGCCAGCAGCTCCTCCTCGCCGAGAGGGCAGAAACCCTACGAGCAGTACTTC. It is translated as CASSSSSPRGQKPYEQYF.